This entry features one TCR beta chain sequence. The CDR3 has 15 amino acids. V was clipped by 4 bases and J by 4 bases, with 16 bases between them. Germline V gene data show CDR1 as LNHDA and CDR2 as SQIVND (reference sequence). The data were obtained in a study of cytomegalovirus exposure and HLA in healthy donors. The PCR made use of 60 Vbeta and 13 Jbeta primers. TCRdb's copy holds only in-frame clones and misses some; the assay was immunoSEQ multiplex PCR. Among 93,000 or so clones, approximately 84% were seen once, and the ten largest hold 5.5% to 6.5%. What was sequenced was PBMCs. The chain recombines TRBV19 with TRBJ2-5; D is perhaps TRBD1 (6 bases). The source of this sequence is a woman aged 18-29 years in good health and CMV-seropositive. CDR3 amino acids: CASSKKTGWGETQYF. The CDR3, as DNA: TGTGCCAGTAGTAAAAAGACAGGATGGGGAGAGACCCAGTACTTC.